This paragraph reports one T cell receptor (beta chain). What it binds is unknown. This entry comes from a study of OX40 agonist ivuxolimab in advanced cancers. Study-level background: Patients received ivuxolimab, an agonistic anti-OX40 (CD134) antibody. While on treatment, patients had intravenous ivuxolimab at 0.01 to 10 mg/kg every 2 weeks. Study conclusions and caveats: With doses of 0.1 to 3.0 mg/kg, CD4+ and CD8+ blood T cells had undergone clonal expansion by week 6. It was also the case that some nonresponders had low normalized T-cell clonal expansion.

Generated by immunoSEQ multiplex PCR, the TCRdb table keeps only in-frame clones and is missing some. The sample lists about 20,000 clones; 83% were seen once. Between the trimmed V and J ends, which lost 3 bases and 2 bases, there was a span of 13 bases. Per the germline V gene, CDR1 is MNHEY and CDR2 is SMNVEV (reference sequence). The CDR3 totals 15 residues. J is TRBJ2-5 and V is TRBV27, with D unclear. This clonotype was sampled from an adult with an advanced solid tumor such as melanoma, head and neck, liver or kidney cancer. The sequenced sample was CD4+ or CD8+ T cells sorted from blood, obtained in a trial of the OX40 agonist ivuxolimab. CDR3 sequence: CASSLSIGLQETQYF. The CDR3 DNA is TGTGCCAGCAGTTTGTCAATCGGTCTACAAGAGACCCAGTACTTC.